One and the same sample provided the 9 T cell receptor beta chains below, sequenced in a study of blood T cells in healthy people across ages. A second PCR, run for roughly 7 to 11 cycles, used a sample-barcoded 5' primer plus a J-beta primer mix. TCRdb independently ran MiXCR on the 5' RACE reads; one entry per CDR3 protein. The data show about 1 million distinct CDR3 sequences, under 45% seen once. The sequenced sample consisted of blood. The receptors derive from a woman aged 55-75 years in good health.

The chain couples TRBV7-2 to TRBJ2-2, with D uncertain. The CDR3 has 15 residues. Germline-derived CDR1 and CDR2 are SGHTA and FQGNSA. Trimming stripped 2 bases from V and 4 bases from J, with 11 bases between. CDR3 amino acids: CASSLTPDTTGELFF. The CDR3 nucleotides are TGTGCCAGCAGCTTAACTCCTGATACCACCGGGGAGCTGTTTTTT.

This clonotype was seen a few times. This chain uses TRBV24-1 with TRBJ2-2, with 8 positions matching TRBD2. V was pared by 9 bases and J by 6 bases, with 5 bases of the junction left unmatched. The CDR3 has 13 residues. The germline V gene has CDR1 KGHDR and CDR2 SFDVKD. In DNA, the CDR3 is TGTGCCACCCAGCGGGAGATCGCCGGGGAGCTGTTTTTT. This gives the protein CATQREIAGELFF.

The gene calls are TRBV28 and TRBJ2-1; perhaps TRBD2 as D (6 bases). This CDR3 is built from 16 residues. The germline CDR1 and CDR2 sequences are MDHEN and SYDVKM. V was pared by 6 bases and J by 2 bases, with 17 bases between. CDR3 sequence reads: CASSPSGTSTYNEQFF. In DNA, the CDR3 is TGTGCCAGCAGCCCTTCCGGGACTTCTACCTACAATGAGCAGTTCTTC. Using reference TRBV28 and TRBJ2-1 for the parts outside the CDR3, the full variable domain is DVKVTQSSRYLVKRTGEKVFLECVQDMDHENMFWYRQDPGLGLRLIYFSYDVKMKEKGDIPEGYSVSREKKERFSLILESASTNQTSMYLCASSPSGTSTYNEQFFGPGTRLTVL.

The table lists this clonotype with a few counts. This chain uses TRBV7-2 with TRBJ2-4; no definite D call. This CDR3 spans 16 amino acids. V dropped 1 base and J dropped 0 bases, with 10 bases sitting between them. CDR1 is SGHTA, CDR2 FQGNSA, per germline. The CDR3 here is CASSLVSTKAKNIQYF. In DNA form, the CDR3 reads TGTGCCAGCAGCTTAGTTTCTACGAAAGCCAAAAACATTCAGTACTTC.

V gene TRBV12-3 or TRBV12-4 combines with J gene TRBJ2-7; D possibly corresponds to TRBD1 (5 bases). CDR3 length: 12 residues. Trimming stripped 3 bases from V and 6 bases from J, with 9 bases between. CDR3 loop: CASSLTVLEQYF. The CDR3 DNA reads TGTGCCAGCAGTTTGACAGTCCTCGAGCAGTACTTC.

The chain uses TRBV10-3 and TRBJ2-1, with TRBD1 identical over 7 bases. The trim removed 7 bases at V and 9 bases at J, leaving 6 bases unmatched. Germline CDR1 is ENHRY and CDR2 is SYGVKD. The CDR3 runs to 12 residues. The CDR3: CAITAAGGEQFF. The CDR3 DNA reads TGTGCCATCACCGCGGCAGGGGGTGAGCAGTTCTTC.

V usage is TRBV5-1 and J usage is TRBJ2-5; D gene unclear. Trimming left V 0 bases short and J 11 bases short, with 17 bases between. CDR1 is SGHRS and CDR2 is YFSETQ in the germline V gene. This CDR3 is 14 amino acids long. Here the CDR3 DNA reads TGCGCCAGCAGCTTGGCCGACTTCACGGATGAGCAGTACTTC. Protein product: CASSLADFTDEQYF.

In regard to this clonotype: The conserved final phenylalanine or tryptophan is absent from the CDR3, which likely points to a read error. This sequence joins TRBV20-1 and TRBJ2-1; 10 positions match TRBD2. Unmatched junction bases numbered 7, after V lost 3 bases and J lost 2 bases. Germline V gives CDR1 DFQATT, CDR2 SNEGSKA (reference sequence). This CDR3 is built from 16 residues. This CDR3 reads CSASGLAEVTYNEQFY. In nucleotides, the CDR3 is TGCAGTGCTAGCGGACTAGCGGAAGTAACCTACAATGAGCAGTTCTAC.

The chain is built from TRBV7-7 and TRBJ2-5; 9 bases map to TRBD1. The CDR3 is 15 amino acids. The J segment lost 5 bases and the V segment lost 3 bases, leaving 7 bases of the junction unmatched. Germline V gene lookup returns CDR1 SSHAT and CDR2 FNYEAQ (reference sequence). CDR3 protein: CASSFTTGGLETQYF. The CDR3 DNA follows: TGTGCCAGCAGCTTCACGACAGGGGGTCTGGAGACCCAGTACTTC.